Shown below are 21 T cell receptor beta chains from a single sample sequenced in a study of T-cell reconstitution after alpha-beta-depleted transplantation in children. Unique molecular identifiers were used in preparing the TCRbeta library. MiXCR, applied by TCRdb to the PCR reads, yields one record per CDR3 protein. Altogether 140,000 or so distinct CDR3 sequences are present, 8% to 10% being singletons, with the ten largest covering approximately 18%. Sequencing used PBMCs, mostly from graft donor cells, obtained 180 days after TCRalphabeta/CD19-depleted stem cell transplant. These receptors all come from a female patient under 10 years old who had a stem cell transplant for congenital amegakaryocytic thrombocytopenia, so the T cells may come from the graft donor.

The V and J genes are TRBV5-1 and TRBJ2-3, with TRBD2 matching 12 bases. The CDR3 runs 17 residues. Germline V CDR1 and CDR2: SGHRS, YFSETQ. V was clipped by 4 bases and J by 8 bases; unmatched bases: 14. The CDR3, as DNA: TGCGCCAGCAGCCGGACTAGCGGGACCAACCCAGGGGTTACGCAGTATTTT. It translates to CASSRTSGTNPGVTQYF.

This clonotype was seen many times. The gene calls are TRBV2 and TRBJ2-1; 9 positions agree with TRBD1. The CDR3 has 13 amino acids. J lost 11 bases, V lost 5 bases, and 7 bases had no gene match. The germline gives CDR1 SNHLY, CDR2 FYNNEI. The CDR3 protein is CASSRQGVSQQFF. The CDR3 nucleotides are TGTGCCAGCAGTCGACAGGGGGTATCCCAGCAGTTCTTC.

The sample holds many counts of this clonotype. This chain links TRBV12-3 or TRBV12-4 with TRBJ1-4, with D uncertain. There are 13 residues in the CDR3. Between the trimmed V and J ends, which lost 3 bases and 8 bases, there was a span of 10 bases. CDR3: CASSFLSPEKLFF. The CDR3 DNA follows: TGTGCCAGCAGTTTTCTCTCCCCGGAAAAACTGTTTTTT.

In its sample, this clonotype was seen many times. The V and J genes are TRBV5-1 and TRBJ2-3; unclear D gene. Germline values: CDR1 SGHRS, CDR2 YFSETQ. The ends were cut back, 0 bases at V and 3 bases at J, with 5 bases in the middle. The CDR3 runs to 13 residues. DNA for the CDR3: TGCGCCAGCAGCTTGGCGGATACAGATACGCAGTATTTT. Residues: CASSLADTDTQYF.

This clonotype was seen ten or more times. The chain couples TRBV5-4 to TRBJ1-6; no firm D call. V was pared by 2 bases and J by 3 bases, with 12 bases between. The CDR3 sequence is 16 residues long. Germline CDR1 is SGHNT and CDR2 is YYREEE (reference sequence). The CDR3 region is CASSLLSPRYNSPLHF. The CDR3 DNA sequence: TGTGCCAGCAGCTTACTAAGTCCCCGCTATAATTCACCCCTCCACTTT.

This clonotype came up many times. The chain couples TRBV3-1 to TRBJ1-1; D possibly corresponds to TRBD1 (5 bases). V was cut by 1 base and J by 7 bases, with 10 bases left in between. Looked up from germline, CDR1 is LGHDT and CDR2 is YNNKEL (reference sequence). The CDR3 sequence is 13 residues long. In nucleotides, the CDR3 is TGTGCCAGCAGCCAAGGGACACTAGATGAAGCTTTCTTT. The encoded protein is CASSQGTLDEAFF.

At least ten counts were recorded for this clonotype. This rearrangement joins TRBV10-3 to TRBJ1-2, with D uncertain. The CDR3 is 12 amino acids. V gave up 10 bases and J gave up 5 bases, with 14 bases separating them. The V gene's germline CDR1 is ENHRY and CDR2 SYGVKD. The CDR3 nucleotides read TGTGCCACCGCAGCGGGGAATTATGGCTACACCTTC. Amino acid sequence: CATAAGNYGYTF.

The V and J genes are TRBV7-2 and TRBJ2-5, with D tentatively TRBD1 (6 bases). The CDR3 runs to 15 residues. Trimming removed 1 base from V and 2 bases from J, with 11 bases in between. Germline CDR1 reads SGHTA; CDR2 reads FQGNSA. CDR3: CASSLDRTAQETQYF. DNA for the CDR3: TGTGCCAGCAGCTTAGATCGGACAGCTCAAGAGACCCAGTACTTC. The full variable domain, with the rest looked up from reference TRBV7-2 and TRBJ2-5, is GAGVSQSPSNKVTEKGKDVELRCDPISGHTALYWYRQSLGQGLEFLIYFQGNSAPDKSGLPSDRFSAERTGGSVSTLTIQRTQQEDSAVYLCASSLDRTAQETQYFGPGTRLLVL.

This clonotype was detected many times. The gene calls are TRBV7-7 and TRBJ2-1; 12 positions agree with TRBD2. The germline CDR1 and CDR2 sequences are SSHAT and FNYEAQ (reference sequence). V shed 5 bases, J shed 8 bases, and the junction held 13 bases outside the gene matches. There are 17 residues in the CDR3. In DNA, the CDR3 is TGTGCCAGCAGCCCCCTCCCGCTAGCGGGGGGGCGATATGAGCAGTTCTTC. Protein sequence: CASSPLPLAGGRYEQFF.

This clonotype was seen a handful of times. The chain has TRBV7-8 and TRBJ2-1; no definite D call. Germline V gives CDR1 SGHVS, CDR2 FQNEAQ. This CDR3 region has 15 residues. Trimming removed 0 bases at V and 5 bases at J, with 11 bases between. CDR3: CASSLALQRHNEQFF. CDR3 nucleotide sequence: TGTGCCAGCAGCTTAGCTTTACAGAGGCACAATGAGCAGTTCTTC.

This clonotype is categorized as medium-sized. The chain recombines TRBV4-2 with TRBJ2-2; the D is unclear. CDR1 and CDR2 (germline): LGHNA, YNFKEQ. The ends were cut back, 0 bases at V and 3 bases at J, with 11 bases in the middle. This CDR3 has 16 residues. CDR3 protein: CASSQDGVFDTGELFF. DNA for the CDR3: TGTGCCAGCAGCCAAGATGGGGTCTTCGACACCGGGGAGCTGTTTTTT.

This clonotype was observed a handful of times. The J gene is TRBJ2-1, the V gene TRBV15, with no clear D. The germline V and J ends were trimmed by 6 bases and 9 bases, with 18 bases remaining between them. The V gene's germline CDR1 is LNHNV and CDR2 YYDKDF (reference sequence). The CDR3 totals 14 residues. The CDR3 sequence is CATRGLFSGSEQFF. DNA for the CDR3: TGTGCCACCAGGGGCTTATTCTCGGGCAGTGAGCAGTTCTTC.

The chain combines TRBV7-2 with TRBJ1-1, with unresolved D. Germline CDR1 SGHTA, CDR2 FQGNSA. The CDR3 consists of 13 residues. Between the trimmed V and J ends, which lost 5 bases and 8 bases, there was a span of 15 bases. CDR3 amino acids: CASSQSSVIEAFF. As DNA, the CDR3 is TGTGCCAGCAGCCAAAGTTCGGTTATCGAAGCTTTCTTT.

A few counts support this clonotype. The CDR3 protein is CSARKRYDRVGEAFF. The CDR3 DNA follows: TGCAGTGCTAGAAAAAGATACGACAGGGTGGGAGAAGCTTTCTTT. The rearrangement joins TRBV20-1 to TRBJ1-1, with 7 bases fitting TRBD1. Germline loops: CDR1 DFQATT, CDR2 SNEGSKA (reference sequence). The CDR3 has 15 amino acids. V was pared by 2 bases and J by 8 bases, with 14 bases of the junction left unmatched.

This clonotype was detected only a few times. The genes are TRBV7-2 and TRBJ2-1, with 9 bases fitting TRBD2. CDR1 is SGHTA and CDR2 is FQGNSA in the germline V gene. With 6 bases clipped from V and 3 bases from J, the junction kept 6 bases outside the gene matches. The CDR3 totals 15 residues. CDR3 bases: TGTGCCAGCAGTAGCGGGGGAACGGTCTACAATGAGCAGTTCTTC. Amino acids: CASSSGGTVYNEQFF.

The rearrangement joins TRBV5-1 to TRBJ2-5; 11 nucleotides agree with TRBD2. The CDR3 is 14 residues long. V gave up 2 bases and J gave up 3 bases; unmatched junction bases: 0. CDR1 and CDR2 from the germline V gene are SGHRS and YFSETQ. This chain's CDR3 is CASSLLAGEETQYF. The CDR3 DNA reads TGCGCCAGCAGCTTACTAGCGGGAGAAGAGACCCAGTACTTC. Full variable domain (rest looked up from reference TRBV5-1 and TRBJ2-5): KAGVTQTPRYLIKTRGQQVTLSCSPISGHRSVSWYQQTPGQGLQFLFEYFSETQRNKGNFPGRFSGRQFSNSRSEMNVSTLELGDSALYLCASSLLAGEETQYFGPGTRLLVL.

The chain employs TRBV5-4 and TRBJ1-2, with 7 bases aligning to TRBD1. The CDR3 is 13 residues long. Unmatched junction bases numbered 4, after V lost 4 bases and J lost 4 bases. The germline CDR1 and CDR2 sequences are SGHNT and YYREEE (reference sequence). The CDR3 DNA reads TGTGCCAGCAGCCGATCAGGGGGCTATGGCTACACCTTC. Protein: CASSRSGGYGYTF.

This clonotype was observed at least ten times. The rearrangement links TRBV24-1 to TRBJ2-1, with D possibly being TRBD1 (6 bases). The CDR3 extends over 12 amino acids. The V gene lost 1 base and the J gene lost 9 bases, with 6 bases spanning the gap. Per the germline V gene, CDR1 is KGHDR and CDR2 is SFDVKD. The CDR3 region is CATSDLGGEQFF. The CDR3 coding sequence is TGTGCCACCAGTGATTTAGGGGGTGAGCAGTTCTTC.

The sample holds many counts of this clonotype. This rearrangement joins TRBV5-1 to TRBJ2-1; 9 bases line up with TRBD1. Looked up from germline, CDR1 is SGHRS and CDR2 is YFSETQ. The V gene end was trimmed by 3 bases and the J gene end by 1 base; junction bases not matched to a gene: 14. There are 19 residues in the CDR3. The CDR3 DNA is TGCGCCAGCAGCTACTCCGGGACAGGGAGTTTTCGGTCCTACAATGAGCAGTTCTTC. It translates to CASSYSGTGSFRSYNEQFF.

This clonotype has ten or more counts. CDR3 sequence reads: CASSPGLAGYEQFF. The CDR3 nucleotides are TGCGCCAGCAGCCCGGGACTAGCGGGATATGAGCAGTTCTTC. The chain recombines TRBV5-1 with TRBJ2-1, with 13 bases lining up with TRBD2. CDR1 is SGHRS and CDR2 is YFSETQ in the germline V gene. The CDR3 contains 14 residues. Germline trimming cut 4 bases from V and 8 bases from J; bases unmatched to any gene: 3. Together with reference TRBV5-1 and TRBJ2-1, the CDR3 gives the full variable domain: KAGVTQTPRYLIKTRGQQVTLSCSPISGHRSVSWYQQTPGQGLQFLFEYFSETQRNKGNFPGRFSGRQFSNSRSEMNVSTLELGDSALYLCASSPGLAGYEQFFGPGTRLTVL.

This clonotype has only a few counts. The V and J genes are TRBV10-3 and TRBJ2-3; 7 bases line up with TRBD2. The V gene's germline CDR1 is ENHRY and CDR2 SYGVKD. CDR3 size: 16 residues. V trimming: 3 bases; J trimming: 2 bases; junction bases outside the gene matches: 8. The CDR3 nucleotides are TGTGCCATCAGTGAATCCCCTACTAGCGCCACAGATACGCAGTATTTT. Protein: CAISESPTSATDTQYF.